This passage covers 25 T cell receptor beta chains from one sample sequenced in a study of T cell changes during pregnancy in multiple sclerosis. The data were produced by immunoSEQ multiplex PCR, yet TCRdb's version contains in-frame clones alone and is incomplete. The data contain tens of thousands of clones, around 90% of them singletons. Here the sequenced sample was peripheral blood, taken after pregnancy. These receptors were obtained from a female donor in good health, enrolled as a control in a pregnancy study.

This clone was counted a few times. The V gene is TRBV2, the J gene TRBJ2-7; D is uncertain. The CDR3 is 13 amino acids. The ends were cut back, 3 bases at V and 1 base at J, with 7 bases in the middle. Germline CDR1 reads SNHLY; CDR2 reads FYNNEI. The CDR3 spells CASSESRSYEQYF. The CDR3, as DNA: TGTGCCAGCAGTGAGTCCAGATCCTACGAGCAGTACTTC.

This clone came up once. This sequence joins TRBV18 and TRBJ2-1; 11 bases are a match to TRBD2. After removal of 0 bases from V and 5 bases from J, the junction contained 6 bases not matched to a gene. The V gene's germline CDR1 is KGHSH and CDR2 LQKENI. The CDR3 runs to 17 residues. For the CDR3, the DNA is TGTGCCAGCTCACCACCGGGTCCACTAGCGGGGGACAATGAGCAGTTCTTC. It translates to CASSPPGPLAGDNEQFF.

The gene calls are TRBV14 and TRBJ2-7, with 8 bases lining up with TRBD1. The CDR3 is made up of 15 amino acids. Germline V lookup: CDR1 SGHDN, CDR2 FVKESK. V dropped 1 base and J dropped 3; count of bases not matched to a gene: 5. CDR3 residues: CASSQAGTGGYEQYF. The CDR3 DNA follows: TGTGCCAGCAGCCAAGCCGGGACAGGCGGCTACGAGCAGTACTTC.

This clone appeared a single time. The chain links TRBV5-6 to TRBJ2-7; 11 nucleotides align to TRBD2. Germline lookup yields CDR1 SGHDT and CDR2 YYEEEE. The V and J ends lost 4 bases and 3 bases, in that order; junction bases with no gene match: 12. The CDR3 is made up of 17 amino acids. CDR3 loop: CASSGKLAGEVGYEQYF. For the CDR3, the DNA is TGTGCCAGCAGCGGTAAACTAGCGGGGGAGGTTGGCTACGAGCAGTACTTC.

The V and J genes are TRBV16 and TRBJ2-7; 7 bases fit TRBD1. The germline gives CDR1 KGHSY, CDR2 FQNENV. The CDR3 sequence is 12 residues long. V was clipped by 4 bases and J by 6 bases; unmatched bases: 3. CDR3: CASSLAGGEQYF. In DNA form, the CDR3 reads TGTGCCAGCAGCCTGGCAGGGGGCGAGCAGTACTTC. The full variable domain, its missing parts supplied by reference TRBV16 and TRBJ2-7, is GEEVAQTPKHLVRGEGQKAKLYCAPIKGHSYVFWYQQVLKNEFKFLISFQNENVFDETGMPKERFSAKCLPNSPCSLEIQATKLEDSAVYFCASSLAGGEQYFGPGTRLTVT.

The CDR3 spells CASSLALQTNYGYTF. The CDR3 DNA sequence: TGTGCCAGCAGCTTGGCCCTCCAGACAAACTATGGCTACACCTTC. The rearrangement joins TRBV5-6 to TRBJ1-2; D is uncertain. The CDR3 covers 15 residues. The V gene lost 0 bases and the J gene lost 2 bases, with 11 bases spanning the gap. Germline-derived CDR1 and CDR2 are SGHDT and YYEEEE.

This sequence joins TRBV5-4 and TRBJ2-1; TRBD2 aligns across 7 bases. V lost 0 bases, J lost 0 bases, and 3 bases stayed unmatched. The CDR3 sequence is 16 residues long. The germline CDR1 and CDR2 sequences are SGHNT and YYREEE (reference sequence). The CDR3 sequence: CASSLGAGSSYNEQFF. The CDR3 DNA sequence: TGTGCCAGCAGCTTGGGAGCGGGAAGCTCCTACAATGAGCAGTTCTTC.

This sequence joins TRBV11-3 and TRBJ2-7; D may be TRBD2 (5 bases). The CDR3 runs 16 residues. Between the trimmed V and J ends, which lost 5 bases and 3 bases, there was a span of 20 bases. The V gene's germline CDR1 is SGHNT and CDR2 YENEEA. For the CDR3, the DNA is TGTGCCAGCAGCCCAAACGGGTCACCCGGGATCTACGAGCAGTACTTC. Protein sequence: CASSPNGSPGIYEQYF.

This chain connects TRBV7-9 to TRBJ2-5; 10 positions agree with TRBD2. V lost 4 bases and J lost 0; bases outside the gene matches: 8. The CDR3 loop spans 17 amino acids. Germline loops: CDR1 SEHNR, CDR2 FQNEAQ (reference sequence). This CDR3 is CASSSPRGLANQETQYF. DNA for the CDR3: TGTGCCAGCAGCTCCCCGCGGGGACTAGCGAACCAAGAGACCCAGTACTTC. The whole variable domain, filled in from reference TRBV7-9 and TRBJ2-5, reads DTGVSQNPRHKITKRGQNVTFRCDPISEHNRLYWYRQTLGQGPEFLTYFQNEAQLEKSRLLSDRFSAERPKGSFSTLEIQRTEQGDSAMYLCASSSPRGLANQETQYFGPGTRLLVL.

CDR3 sequence: CASSLGAATFYEQYF. The CDR3 coding sequence is TGTGCCAGCAGCTTAGGGGCCGCCACCTTCTACGAGCAGTACTTC. The rearrangement joins TRBV7-2 to TRBJ2-7; D is unresolved. The ends were cut back, 1 base at V and 3 bases at J, with 13 bases in the middle. CDR3 length: 15 amino acids. Per germline, CDR1 SGHTA and CDR2 FQGNSA.

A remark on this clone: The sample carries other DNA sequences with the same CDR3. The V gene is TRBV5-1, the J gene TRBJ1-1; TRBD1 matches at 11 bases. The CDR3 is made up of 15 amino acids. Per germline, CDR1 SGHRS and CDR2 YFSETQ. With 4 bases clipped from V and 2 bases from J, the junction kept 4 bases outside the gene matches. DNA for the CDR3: TGCGCCAGCAGCCCAGGGACAGGGGGAAACACTGAAGCTTTCTTT. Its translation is CASSPGTGGNTEAFF. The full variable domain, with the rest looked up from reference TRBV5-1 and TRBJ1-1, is KAGVTQTPRYLIKTRGQQVTLSCSPISGHRSVSWYQQTPGQGLQFLFEYFSETQRNKGNFPGRFSGRQFSNSRSEMNVSTLELGDSALYLCASSPGTGGNTEAFFGQGTRLTVV.

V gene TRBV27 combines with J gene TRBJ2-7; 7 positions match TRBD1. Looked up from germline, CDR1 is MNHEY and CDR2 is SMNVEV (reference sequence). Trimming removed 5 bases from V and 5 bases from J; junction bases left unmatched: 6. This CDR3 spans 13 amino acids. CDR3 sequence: CASSPRDRDEQYF. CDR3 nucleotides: TGTGCCAGCAGTCCGCGAGACAGGGACGAGCAGTACTTC.

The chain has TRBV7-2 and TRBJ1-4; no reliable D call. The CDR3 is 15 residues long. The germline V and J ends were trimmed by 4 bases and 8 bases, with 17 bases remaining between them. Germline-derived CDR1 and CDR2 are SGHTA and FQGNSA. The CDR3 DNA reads TGTGCCAGCAGCTCACGGACGGGAAGGTGGGAAAAACTGTTTTTT. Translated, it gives CASSSRTGRWEKLFF.

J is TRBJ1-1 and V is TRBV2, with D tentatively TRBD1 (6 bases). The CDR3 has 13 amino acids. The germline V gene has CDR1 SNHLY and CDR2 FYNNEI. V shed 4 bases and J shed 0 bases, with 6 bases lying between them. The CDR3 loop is CASSGTVNTEAFF. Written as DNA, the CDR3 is TGTGCCAGCAGTGGGACAGTGAACACTGAAGCTTTCTTT.

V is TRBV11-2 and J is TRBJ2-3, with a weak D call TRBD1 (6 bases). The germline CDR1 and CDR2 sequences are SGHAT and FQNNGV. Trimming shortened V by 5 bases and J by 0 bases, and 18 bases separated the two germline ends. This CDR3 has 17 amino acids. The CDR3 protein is CASSTRTVWLSTDTQYF. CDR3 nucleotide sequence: TGTGCCAGCAGCACTAGGACAGTTTGGCTTAGCACAGATACGCAGTATTTT.

CDR3 nucleotides: TGTGCCAGCAGCGTAGGGGGACAGATTAACACCGGGGAGCTGTTTTTT. Its translation: CASSVGGQINTGELFF. This rearrangement joins TRBV9 to TRBJ2-2; 7 nucleotides agree with TRBD1. Losses at the gene ends were 0 bases for V and 2 bases for J; bases not matched to a gene: 4. This CDR3 is 16 amino acids long. Germline V gene data show CDR1 as SGDLS and CDR2 as YYNGEE. The whole variable domain, filled in from reference TRBV9 and TRBJ2-2, reads DSGVTQTPKHLITATGQRVTLRCSPRSGDLSVYWYQQSLDQGLQFLIQYYNGEERAKGNILERFSAQQFPDLHSELNLSSLELGDSALYFCASSVGGQINTGELFFGEGSRLTVL.

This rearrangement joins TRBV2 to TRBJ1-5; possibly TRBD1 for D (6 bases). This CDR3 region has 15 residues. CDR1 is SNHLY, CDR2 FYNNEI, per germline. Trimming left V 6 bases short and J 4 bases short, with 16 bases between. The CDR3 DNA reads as TGTGCCAGCAGAGCTACAGGGTTATGGAATCAGCCCCAGCATTTT. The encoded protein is CASRATGLWNQPQHF.

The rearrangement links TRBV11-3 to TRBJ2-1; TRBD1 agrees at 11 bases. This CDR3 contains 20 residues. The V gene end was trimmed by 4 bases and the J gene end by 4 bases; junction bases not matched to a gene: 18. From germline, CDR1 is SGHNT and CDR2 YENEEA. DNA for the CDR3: TGTGCCAGCAGCTCCCAAAGGGGGACAGGGGGTCCCTCCTCTTACAATGAGCAGTTCTTC. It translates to CASSSQRGTGGPSSYNEQFF.

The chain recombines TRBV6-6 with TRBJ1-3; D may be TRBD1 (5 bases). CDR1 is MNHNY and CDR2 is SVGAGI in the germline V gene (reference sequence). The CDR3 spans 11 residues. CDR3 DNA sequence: TGTGCATGGGGGGCTGGAAACACCATATATTTT. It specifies CAWGAGNTIYF.

The CDR3 bases are TGTGCCAGCAGCTCCGACGGAGTCAACACTGAAGCTTTCTTT. Its translation: CASSSDGVNTEAFF. The chain combines TRBV7-2 with TRBJ1-1; no definite D call. This CDR3 has 14 amino acids. V lost 4 bases and J lost 2, with 11 bases in between. CDR1 is SGHTA, CDR2 FQGNSA, per germline.

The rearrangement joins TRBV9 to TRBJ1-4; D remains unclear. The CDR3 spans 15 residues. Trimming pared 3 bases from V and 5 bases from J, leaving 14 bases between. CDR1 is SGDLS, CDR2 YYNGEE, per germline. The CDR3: CASSGAGAGNEKLFF. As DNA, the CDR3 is TGTGCCAGCAGCGGCGCGGGAGCCGGGAATGAAAAACTGTTTTTT.

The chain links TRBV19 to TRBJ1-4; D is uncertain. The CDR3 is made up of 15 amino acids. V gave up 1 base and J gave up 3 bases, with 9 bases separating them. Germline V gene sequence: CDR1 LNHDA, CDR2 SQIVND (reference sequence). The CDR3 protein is CASSIVIQSNEKLFF. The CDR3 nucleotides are TGTGCCAGTAGTATAGTGATCCAGTCTAATGAAAAACTGTTTTTT.

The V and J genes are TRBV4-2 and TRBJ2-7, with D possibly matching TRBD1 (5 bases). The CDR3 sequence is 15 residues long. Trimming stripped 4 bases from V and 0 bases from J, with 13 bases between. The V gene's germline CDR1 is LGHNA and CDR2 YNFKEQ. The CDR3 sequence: CASSPGYERSYEQYF. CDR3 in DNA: TGTGCCAGCAGCCCAGGGTATGAACGCTCCTACGAGCAGTACTTC.

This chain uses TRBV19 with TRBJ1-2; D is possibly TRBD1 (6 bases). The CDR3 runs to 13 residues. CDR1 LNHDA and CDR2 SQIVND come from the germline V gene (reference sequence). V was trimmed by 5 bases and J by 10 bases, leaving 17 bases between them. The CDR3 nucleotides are TGTGCCAGTAGTGGACAAACAGGGACGGCCTACACCTTC. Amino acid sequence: CASSGQTGTAYTF. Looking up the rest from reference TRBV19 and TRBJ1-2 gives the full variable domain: DGGITQSPKYLFRKEGQNVTLSCEQNLNHDAMYWYRQDPGQGLRLIYYSQIVNDFQKGDIAEGYSVSREKKESFPLTVTSAQKNPTAFYLCASSGQTGTAYTFGSGTRLTVV.

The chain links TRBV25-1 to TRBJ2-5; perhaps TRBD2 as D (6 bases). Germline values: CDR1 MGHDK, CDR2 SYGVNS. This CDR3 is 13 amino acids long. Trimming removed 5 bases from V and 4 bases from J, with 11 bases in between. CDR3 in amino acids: CASSPGGRETQYF. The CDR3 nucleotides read TGTGCCAGCAGTCCCGGGGGTAGAGAGACCCAGTACTTC.